Shown below are 22 T cell receptor beta chains from a single sample sequenced in a study of technical replicates of blood from a handful of donors. Clones were read by immunoSEQ multiplex PCR, and TCRdb kept only the in-frame ones, dropping some. The sample includes under 15,000 clones, 90% to 95% of them seen just once. Sequenced material: PBMCs. The receptors were sampled from a human donor in good health.

The rearrangement links TRBV7-8 to TRBJ2-5; a possible D gene is TRBD2 (5 bases). The CDR3 is 15 amino acids. Germline V gene data show CDR1 as SGHVS and CDR2 as FQNEAQ. V was pared by 4 bases and J by 3 bases, with 15 bases between. In nucleotides, the CDR3 is TGTGCCAGCAGCTCCAACGCCGGGGTAAAAGAGACCCAGTACTTC. Amino acids: CASSSNAGVKETQYF.

The V gene is TRBV28, the J gene TRBJ1-2; 7 positions agree with TRBD1. CDR3 length: 14 residues. CDR1 and CDR2 (germline): MDHEN, SYDVKM. V shed 8 bases and J 8 bases; nucleotides not matched to a gene: 14. CDR3 sequence (DNA): TGTGCCAGCTCACCTATCGGGACAGAGGAAGGCTACACCTTC. It is translated as CASSPIGTEEGYTF.

The gene calls are TRBV29-1 and TRBJ1-4; TRBD1 matches at 8 bases. The CDR3 totals 16 residues. The germline CDR1 and CDR2 sequences are SQVTM and ANQGSEA. The J segment lost 0 bases and the V segment lost 4 bases, leaving 7 bases of the junction unmatched. CDR3 DNA sequence: TGCAGCGTTGTTTGGCAGGGGGCCTCAACTAATGAAAAACTGTTTTTT. Translation gives CSVVWQGASTNEKLFF.

This chain uses TRBV5-1 with TRBJ1-1; a possible D gene is TRBD1 (6 bases). Per the germline V gene, CDR1 is SGHRS and CDR2 is YFSETQ. This CDR3 comprises 14 residues. V lost 9 bases to trimming and J lost 0 bases, with 15 bases between them. The CDR3: CATKGDQMNTEAFF. The CDR3 coding sequence is TGCGCCACCAAGGGGGATCAGATGAACACTGAAGCTTTCTTT.

The genes are TRBV2 and TRBJ2-7; TRBD1 is a possible D gene (6 bases). CDR3 size: 13 residues. Germline V gene data show CDR1 as SNHLY and CDR2 as FYNNEI. V gave up 6 bases and J gave up 2 bases, with 11 bases separating them. The CDR3 bases are TGTGCCAGCAGCCAACAGGGACCCTACGAGCAGTACTTC. Translation gives CASSQQGPYEQYF.

The genes are TRBV9 and TRBJ2-1, with 8 bases lining up with TRBD2. Germline V gene data show CDR1 as SGDLS and CDR2 as YYNGEE. The CDR3 is made up of 16 amino acids. Unmatched junction bases numbered 13, after V lost 1 base and J lost 10 bases. CDR3 loop: CASSVSGPGGQQEQFF. The CDR3 nucleotides read TGTGCCAGCAGCGTATCTGGTCCGGGAGGGCAGCAGGAGCAGTTCTTC.

The gene calls are TRBV6-5 and TRBJ2-2, with D unclear. Germline values: CDR1 MNHEY, CDR2 SVGAGI. The V end was cut by 5 bases, the J end by 4 bases, with 8 bases between. This CDR3 is 13 amino acids long. The CDR3 nucleotides are TGTGCCAGCAGTCTAGTGCCCACCGGGGAGCTGTTTTTT. Its translation is CASSLVPTGELFF.

The rearrangement links TRBV11-2 to TRBJ2-7, with 8 bases aligning to TRBD1. CDR1 is SGHAT and CDR2 is FQNNGV in the germline V gene. Trimming removed 5 bases from V and 3 bases from J; junction bases left unmatched: 6. The CDR3 is 14 amino acids. CDR3 region: CASSRDRSYYEQYF. The DNA for the CDR3 is TGTGCCAGCAGCCGGGACAGGAGCTACTACGAGCAGTACTTC.

V gene TRBV10-2 combines with J gene TRBJ2-7, with D tentatively TRBD1 (6 bases). The germline V gene has CDR1 WSHSY and CDR2 SAAADI. The CDR3 totals 16 residues. Deletions cut 3 bases from V and 0 bases from J, with 15 bases between. The CDR3: CASSDLRGLSSYEQYF. The CDR3, as DNA: TGCGCCAGCAGTGACCTCAGGGGCCTGAGCTCCTACGAGCAGTACTTC.

The gene calls are TRBV7-2 and TRBJ2-6; tentative D call: TRBD1 (5 bases). Germline CDR1 is SGHTA and CDR2 is FQGNSA. The CDR3 sequence is 17 residues long. The germline V and J ends were trimmed by 1 base and 0 bases, with 10 bases remaining between them. CDR3 in amino acids: CASSLVGAPSGANVLTF. As DNA, the CDR3 is TGTGCCAGCAGCTTAGTTGGGGCCCCCTCTGGGGCCAACGTCCTGACTTTC. The whole variable domain, remainder taken from reference TRBV7-2 and TRBJ2-6, is GAGVSQSPSNKVTEKGKDVELRCDPISGHTALYWYRQSLGQGLEFLIYFQGNSAPDKSGLPSDRFSAERTGGSVSTLTIQRTQQEDSAVYLCASSLVGAPSGANVLTFGAGSRLTVL.

The chain's CDR3 is CASSKKRQGGLAVLVSTDTQYF. CDR3 sequence (DNA): TGTGCCAGCAGCAAAAAGAGGCAGGGAGGACTAGCGGTTCTGGTAAGCACAGATACGCAGTATTTT. The V call is TRBV21-1, the J call TRBJ2-3; TRBD2, the table's D call, lacks a check against the DNA. TRBV21-1 is an annotated pseudogene. The CDR3 extends over 22 amino acids.

The chain has TRBV18 and TRBJ1-2; weak D call: TRBD1 (6 bases). This CDR3 spans 13 amino acids. From germline, CDR1 is KGHSH and CDR2 LQKENI. V lost 4 bases, J lost 4 bases, and 10 bases lay in between. This CDR3 reads CASSRDTTYGYTF. Written as DNA, the CDR3 is TGTGCCAGCTCACGGGACACGACCTATGGCTACACCTTC.

The genes are TRBV5-6 and TRBJ1-1; 7 bases map to TRBD1. This CDR3 contains 15 residues. Germline CDR1 SGHDT, CDR2 YYEEEE. J was trimmed by 1 base and V by 1 base; bases with no gene match: 4. CDR3 amino acids: CASSLRGRGNTEAFF. DNA for the CDR3: TGTGCCAGCAGCTTGAGGGGGCGGGGGAACACTGAAGCTTTCTTT.

The chain combines TRBV19 with TRBJ2-3; 9 positions agree with TRBD1. The length of the CDR3 is 15 residues. Germline V gives CDR1 LNHDA, CDR2 SQIVND (reference sequence). The trim removed 3 bases at V and 2 bases at J, leaving 3 bases unmatched. The CDR3 is CASSMGQGNTDTQYF. The CDR3 nucleotides read TGTGCCAGTAGTATGGGACAGGGTAACACAGATACGCAGTATTTT.

A word on this clone: One end of the junction does not line up with germline, which may come from a read error. The V and J genes are TRBV5-1 and TRBJ2-2; D remains unclear. Germline CDR1 SGHRS, CDR2 YFSETQ. The CDR3 sequence is 16 residues long. The CDR3 nucleotides are TGCGCCAGCAACTTGGGGTTGCAGATGAACACCGGGGAGCTGTTTTTT. The encoded protein is CASNLGLQMNTGELFF.

The chain links TRBV18 to TRBJ2-3, with TRBD2 matching 7 bases. CDR1 is KGHSH and CDR2 is LQKENI in the germline V gene. The J segment lost 7 bases and the V segment lost 1 base, leaving 5 bases of the junction unmatched. The CDR3 is 14 residues long. The CDR3 loop is CASSPQGGANTQYF. The CDR3 DNA sequence: TGTGCCAGCTCACCACAGGGAGGGGCAAATACGCAGTATTTT.

This rearrangement joins TRBV18 to TRBJ2-7; 9 bases are a match to TRBD1. V lost 4 bases to trimming and J lost 2 bases; unmatched junction nucleotides: 3. Germline V gives CDR1 KGHSH, CDR2 LQKENI. The CDR3 length is 14 residues. The CDR3 sequence: CASSLGTGTYEQYF. The CDR3 DNA is TGTGCCAGCTCACTTGGGACAGGGACCTACGAGCAGTACTTC.

V gene TRBV10-1 combines with J gene TRBJ2-5; 11 bases match TRBD2. The CDR3 runs to 15 residues. Losses at the gene ends were 3 bases for V and 4 bases for J; bases not matched to a gene: 4. CDR1 is WNHNN, CDR2 SYGVQD, per germline (reference sequence). CDR3 nucleotides: TGCGCCAGCAGTGATGGGGGACTAGCGGTAGAGACCCAGTACTTC. It translates to CASSDGGLAVETQYF.

This clone came up a few times. The rearrangement joins TRBV6-1 to TRBJ1-1; 7 nucleotides agree with TRBD1. The CDR3 sequence is 14 residues long. Germline V gene data show CDR1 as MNHNS and CDR2 as SASEGT. Unmatched junction bases numbered 4, after V lost 6 bases and J lost 0 bases. The CDR3 loop reads CASRRGQLNTEAFF. The CDR3 nucleotides read TGTGCCAGCAGGCGGGGACAGCTGAACACTGAAGCTTTCTTT.

This rearrangement joins TRBV7-8 to TRBJ2-5, with 7 bases fitting TRBD2. The CDR3 extends over 19 amino acids. The V and J ends lost 3 bases and 2 bases, in that order; junction bases with no gene match: 18. Germline V lookup: CDR1 SGHVS, CDR2 FQNEAQ. The CDR3, as DNA: TGTGCCAGCAGCTTTAGGCCACTTTTCCAGGGAGGGAGGCAAGAGACCCAGTACTTC. Its protein is CASSFRPLFQGGRQETQYF.

This chain links TRBV6-6 with TRBJ1-2; possible D gene TRBD1, 6 bases. The V end lost 5 bases, the J end lost 2 bases, and 9 bases lay between the germline ends. Per the germline V gene, CDR1 is MNHNY and CDR2 is SVGAGI (reference sequence). There are 13 residues in the CDR3. The CDR3 loop is CASSDDRNYGYTF. The CDR3 DNA is TGTGCCAGCAGTGATGACAGGAACTATGGCTACACCTTC.

The chain has TRBV7-8 and TRBJ2-2, with D tentatively TRBD1 (5 bases). Germline V gives CDR1 SGHVS, CDR2 FQNEAQ. CDR3 length: 16 residues. The germline V and J ends were trimmed by 3 bases and 3 bases, with 14 bases remaining between them. CDR3 sequence: CASSFAQVLDTGELFF. Here the CDR3 DNA reads TGTGCCAGCAGCTTTGCACAGGTCCTCGACACCGGGGAGCTGTTTTTT.